These 16 T cell receptor beta chains came from one sample sequenced in a study of CD8 T cells in ankylosing spondylitis. Points from the study as a whole: What appeared characteristic of ankylosing spondylitis blood was a TCR beta motif of several highly homologous variants.

No antigen has been identified for these receptors. From the 5' RACE reads, TCRdb called clonotypes with MiXCR, one entry per CDR3 protein. The table shows over 700,000 distinct CDR3 sequences, with under 20% occurring only once. The specimen sequenced was blood, either unsorted or a sorted T cell fraction (not recorded which). The source is a male donor with ankylosing spondylitis.

This clonotype occurred many times. V and J are TRBV15 and TRBJ2-6; 9 bases are shared with TRBD1. The CDR3 consists of 19 residues. Trimming took 5 bases from V and 3 from J; bases not matched to a gene: 14. Per the germline V gene, CDR1 is LNHNV and CDR2 is YYDKDF (reference sequence). CDR3 nucleotide sequence: TGTGCCACCAGCGACGCAGGAGGACAGGGGATTGGTGGGGCCAACGTCCTGACTTTC. Translation: CATSDAGGQGIGGANVLTF.

The table lists this clonotype with a few counts. This rearrangement joins TRBV5-6 to TRBJ2-1; D is unresolved. This CDR3 region has 12 residues. CDR1 is SGHDT, CDR2 YYEEEE, per germline. V lost 3 bases to trimming and J lost 10 bases, with 11 bases between them. CDR3 in amino acids: CASSYLSYEQFF. The CDR3 DNA follows: TGTGCCAGCAGCTACCTATCTTACGAGCAGTTCTTC.

This sequence joins TRBV6-5 and TRBJ1-2; D remains unclear. The CDR3 has 13 residues. CDR1 and CDR2 (germline): MNHEY, SVGAGI. The ends were cut back, 0 bases at V and 4 bases at J, with 6 bases in the middle. For the CDR3, the DNA is TGTGCCAGCAGTTACTCAGGATCCTATGGCTACACCTTC. Protein product: CASSYSGSYGYTF.

A few counts support this clonotype. V is TRBV29-1 and J is TRBJ2-7; the match to TRBD2 covers 7 bases. Trimming at V came to 5 bases and at J to 6 bases, leaving 1 base not matched to a gene. CDR3 size: 10 residues. Germline V gene data show CDR1 as SQVTM and CDR2 as ANQGSEA. DNA for the CDR3: TGCAGCGTTAGGACTAGCGAGCAGTACTTC. Translating it yields CSVRTSEQYF.

The V call is TRBV2, the J call TRBJ2-1; 10 bases agree with TRBD2. This CDR3 contains 16 residues. The ends lost 10 bases at V and 4 bases at J; junction bases unmatched: 13. CDR1 is SNHLY and CDR2 is FYNNEI in the germline V gene. CDR3 region: CANLGLAAPAYNEQFF. CDR3 sequence (DNA): TGTGCCAACCTCGGACTAGCGGCTCCCGCTTACAATGAGCAGTTCTTC.

This clonotype was seen a handful of times. This chain uses TRBV20-1 with TRBJ2-5; 7 bases line up with TRBD2. The germline V gene encodes CDR1 DFQATT and CDR2 SNEGSKA (reference sequence). V lost 0 bases and J lost 7; bases outside the gene matches: 17. CDR3 length equals 17 residues. The CDR3 loop is CSARESPLGASGGTQYF. CDR3 nucleotides: TGCAGTGCTAGAGAATCCCCACTCGGGGCTAGCGGTGGGACCCAGTACTTC.

Only a few counts were recorded for this clonotype. V usage is TRBV20-1 and J usage is TRBJ2-4, with TRBD2 matching over 11 bases. Trimming took 1 base from V and 10 from J; bases not matched to a gene: 21. The length of the CDR3 is 19 residues. Germline assignment: CDR1 DFQATT and CDR2 SNEGSKA (reference sequence). The CDR3 reads CSARVLAHPGTSGPWIQYF. The CDR3 DNA sequence: TGCAGTGCTAGAGTGTTGGCGCACCCCGGGACTAGCGGTCCGTGGATTCAGTACTTC.

The gene calls are TRBV18 and TRBJ2-7, with 7 nucleotides matching TRBD2. V lost 8 bases and J lost 9; bases outside the gene matches: 13. Per germline, CDR1 KGHSH and CDR2 LQKENI. The CDR3 spans 13 residues. CDR3 coding DNA: TGTGCCAGCCGTGCGGGGGTCCGGGATGGGCAGTACTTC. It is translated as CASRAGVRDGQYF.

The table lists this clonotype with a few counts. This chain joins TRBV12-3 or TRBV12-4 and TRBJ1-4; TRBD1 aligns across 9 bases. This CDR3 has 16 residues. The V gene end was trimmed by 6 bases and the J gene end by 3 bases; junction bases not matched to a gene: 8. CDR3 bases: TGTGCCAGCAGCAAACAGGGGGCGAGACCTAATGAAAAACTGTTTTTT. Translated: CASSKQGARPNEKLFF.

This clonotype was detected a few times. J is TRBJ1-6 and V is TRBV7-9, with a tentative D call TRBD1 (5 bases). CDR1 and CDR2 from the germline V gene are SEHNR and FQNEAQ (reference sequence). The V end was cut by 3 bases, the J end by 9 bases, with 12 bases between. This CDR3 is 14 amino acids long. The CDR3 region has the DNA TGTGCCAGCAGCTTTCAACAGGAAGGTTCACCCCTCCACTTT. It encodes CASSFQQEGSPLHF.

This clonotype was seen repeatedly, ten times or more. This chain connects TRBV5-1 to TRBJ2-7; D remains ambiguous. The CDR3 runs to 13 residues. The germline CDR1 and CDR2 sequences are SGHRS and YFSETQ. The germline V and J ends were trimmed by 3 bases and 5 bases, with 12 bases remaining between them. The CDR3: CASSSNRVNEQYF. The CDR3 region has the DNA TGCGCCAGCAGCTCGAATAGGGTTAACGAGCAGTACTTC.

This clonotype was counted once. The V and J genes are TRBV7-8 and TRBJ1-1, with D unclear. This CDR3 region has 15 residues. Germline CDR1 is SGHVS and CDR2 is FQNEAQ. V lost 3 bases to trimming and J lost 6 bases, with 17 bases between them. The CDR3 is CASSLFVGMESEAFF. The CDR3 bases are TGTGCCAGCAGCTTGTTCGTCGGTATGGAGTCTGAAGCTTTCTTT.

This chain uses TRBV24-1 with TRBJ1-3; TRBD1 matches at 8 bases. The CDR3 runs 17 residues. CDR1 KGHDR and CDR2 SFDVKD come from the germline V gene. V was pared by 2 bases and J by 9 bases, with 14 bases of the junction left unmatched. Here the CDR3 reads CATSDSTRTGSLGTIYF. CDR3 DNA: TGTGCCACCAGTGATTCGACCAGGACAGGGAGTTTGGGCACCATATATTTT.

The V call is TRBV5-1, the J call TRBJ2-4; perhaps TRBD1 as D (8 bases). V was cut by 4 bases and J by 0 bases, with 14 bases left in between. The CDR3 runs to 16 residues. Germline CDR1 is SGHRS and CDR2 is YFSETQ. In DNA form, the CDR3 reads TGCGCCAGCAGCGCGGGGGACAGGAGAGCCAAAAACATTCAGTACTTC. It codes for CASSAGDRRAKNIQYF.

This clonotype was counted many times. The chain uses TRBV9 and TRBJ1-6; the match to TRBD1 covers 7 bases. Per germline, CDR1 SGDLS and CDR2 YYNGEE. The CDR3 consists of 14 residues. Trimming removed 5 bases from V and 7 bases from J; junction bases left unmatched: 6. In nucleotides, the CDR3 is TGTGCCAGCAGTCCTACAGGGGTCAATTCACCCCTCCACTTT. Translated, it gives CASSPTGVNSPLHF.

This clonotype was seen only a few times. V usage is TRBV5-6 and J usage is TRBJ2-7, with D unresolved. Looked up from germline, CDR1 is SGHDT and CDR2 is YYEEEE. CDR3 length: 15 residues. V was trimmed by 0 bases and J by 3 bases, leaving 13 bases between them. CDR3 protein: CASSLAGQNVYEQYF. CDR3 coding DNA: TGTGCCAGCAGCTTGGCGGGCCAGAATGTCTACGAGCAGTACTTC.